Shown below are 3 T cell receptor beta chains from a single sample sequenced in a study of shared clonotypes between healthy human individuals. The protocol was immunoSEQ multiplex PCR, while the TCRdb copy is restricted to in-frame clones and leaves out a portion. The sample contains under 2,000,000 clones, about 94% of which appear only once. Terminally differentiated effector memory CD45RA+ cells were left out of the naive CD8 fraction, which was CD45RO-negative and positively selected for CCR7. Sample: naive CD8+ T cells sorted from blood. Receptors were obtained from a man aged 18 to 30 in good health.

This chain links TRBV5-1 with TRBJ1-1; D is undetermined. The germline V and J ends were trimmed by 0 bases and 3 bases, with 9 bases remaining between them. The CDR3 length is 14 residues. Germline V gene lookup returns CDR1 SGHRS and CDR2 YFSETQ. This CDR3 is CASSLGWADTEAFF. The CDR3 DNA sequence: TGCGCCAGCAGCTTGGGCTGGGCAGACACTGAAGCTTTCTTT.

CDR3 in amino acids: CASSTDRGLRAYEQYF. CDR3 nucleotide sequence: TGTGCCAGCAGCACGGACAGGGGGCTACGTGCCTACGAGCAGTACTTC. The chain couples TRBV5-5 to TRBJ2-7; 11 bases align to TRBD1. Germline V gene data show CDR1 as SGHKS and CDR2 as YYEKEE (reference sequence). The CDR3 is 16 residues long. Unmatched junction bases numbered 8, after V lost 4 bases and J lost 2 bases.

This rearrangement joins TRBV28 to TRBJ1-5; D unclear. CDR1 MDHEN and CDR2 SYDVKM come from the germline V gene. CDR3 length: 16 residues. V was cut by 7 bases and J by 5 bases, with 21 bases left in between. The CDR3 nucleotides are TGTGCCAGCAACCTAATTTGGGGTGCTGTGGATCAGCCCCAGCATTTT. It codes for CASNLIWGAVDQPQHF.